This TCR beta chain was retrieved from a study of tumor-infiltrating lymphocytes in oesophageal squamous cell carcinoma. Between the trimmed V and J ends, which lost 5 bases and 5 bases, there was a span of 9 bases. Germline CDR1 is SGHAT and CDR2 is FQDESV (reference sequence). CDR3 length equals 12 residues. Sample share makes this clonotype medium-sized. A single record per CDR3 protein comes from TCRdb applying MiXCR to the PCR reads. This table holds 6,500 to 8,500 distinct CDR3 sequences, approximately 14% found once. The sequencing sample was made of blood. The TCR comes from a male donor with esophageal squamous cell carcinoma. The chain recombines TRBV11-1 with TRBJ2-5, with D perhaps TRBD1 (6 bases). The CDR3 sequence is CASSPGVETQYF. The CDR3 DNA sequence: TGTGCCAGCAGCCCAGGGGTTGAGACCCAGTACTTC.